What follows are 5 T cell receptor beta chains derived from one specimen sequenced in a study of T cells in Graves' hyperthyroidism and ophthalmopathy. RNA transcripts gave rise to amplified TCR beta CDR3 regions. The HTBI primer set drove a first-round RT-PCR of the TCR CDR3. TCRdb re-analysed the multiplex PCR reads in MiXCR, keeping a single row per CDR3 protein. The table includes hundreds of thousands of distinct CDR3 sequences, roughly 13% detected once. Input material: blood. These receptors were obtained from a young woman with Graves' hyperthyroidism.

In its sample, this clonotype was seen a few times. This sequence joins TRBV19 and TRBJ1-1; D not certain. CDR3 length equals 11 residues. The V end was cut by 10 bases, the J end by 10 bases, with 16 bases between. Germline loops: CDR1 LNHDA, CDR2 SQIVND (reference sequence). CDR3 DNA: TGTGCCACCCGCGGAGACGGCGGAGCTTTCTTT. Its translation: CATRGDGGAFF.

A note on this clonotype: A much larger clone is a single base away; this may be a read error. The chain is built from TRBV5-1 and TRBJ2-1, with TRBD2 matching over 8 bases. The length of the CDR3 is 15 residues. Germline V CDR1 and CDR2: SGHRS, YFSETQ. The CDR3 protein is CANSLRAGGSNEQFF. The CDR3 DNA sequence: TGCGCCAACAGCTTGAGGGCGGGAGGATCCAATGAGCAGTTCTTC.

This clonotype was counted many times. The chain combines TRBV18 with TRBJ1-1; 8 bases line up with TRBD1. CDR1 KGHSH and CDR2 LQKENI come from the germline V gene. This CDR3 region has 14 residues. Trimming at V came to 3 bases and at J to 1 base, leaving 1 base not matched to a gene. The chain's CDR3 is CASSPTGENTEAFF. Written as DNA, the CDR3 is TGTGCCAGCTCACCGACAGGGGAGAACACTGAAGCTTTCTTT.

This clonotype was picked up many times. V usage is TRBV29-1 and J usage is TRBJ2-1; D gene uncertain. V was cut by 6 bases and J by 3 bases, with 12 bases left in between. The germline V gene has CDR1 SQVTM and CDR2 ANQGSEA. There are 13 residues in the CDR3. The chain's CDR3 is CSVRTVDYNEQFF. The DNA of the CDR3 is TGCAGCGTGAGAACAGTCGACTACAATGAGCAGTTCTTC.

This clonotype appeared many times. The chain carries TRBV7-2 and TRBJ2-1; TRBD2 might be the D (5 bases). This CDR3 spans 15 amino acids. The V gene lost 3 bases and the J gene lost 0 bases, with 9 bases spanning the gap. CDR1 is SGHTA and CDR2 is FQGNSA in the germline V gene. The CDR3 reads CASSFGSDSYNEQFF. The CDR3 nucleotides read TGTGCCAGCAGCTTTGGTAGCGACTCCTACAATGAGCAGTTCTTC.